This entry concerns a single T cell receptor beta chain. Its specificity is not known. V trimming: 4 bases; J trimming: 8 bases; junction bases outside the gene matches: 8. The germline CDR1 and CDR2 sequences are SGHRS and YFSETQ. CDR3 length: 13 amino acids. This sample is drawn from a study of T cells in Graves' hyperthyroidism and ophthalmopathy. Broader study findings: Ophthalmopathy and stable hyperthyroidism were told apart by a 13 V-J model. Ophthalmopathy was identified by the model a median around 5.9 months ahead of onset. Blood also contained most expanded thyroid clonotypes above 0.001.

The study left out patients who had uncontrolled infection, other autoimmune disease, pregnancy or lactation. The TCR beta CDR3 regions underwent amplification using RNA transcripts as the source. The TCR CDR3 first-round RT-PCR relied on the HTBI primer set. MiXCR, run by TCRdb on the multiplex PCR reads, gives a single entry per CDR3 protein. The sample holds 450,000 to 700,000 distinct CDR3 sequences, more than 45% seen once. The receptor's source is an adult woman with Graves' disease, either hyperthyroidism or ophthalmopathy (not recorded which). V usage is TRBV5-1 and J usage is TRBJ1-2; TRBD1 matches 7 bases. The specimen was peripheral blood or thyroid tissue (not recorded which). The CDR3, as DNA: TGCGCCAGCAGCCCCGGGGACAGCGGGGGCTACACCTTC. Its translation: CASSPGDSGGYTF.